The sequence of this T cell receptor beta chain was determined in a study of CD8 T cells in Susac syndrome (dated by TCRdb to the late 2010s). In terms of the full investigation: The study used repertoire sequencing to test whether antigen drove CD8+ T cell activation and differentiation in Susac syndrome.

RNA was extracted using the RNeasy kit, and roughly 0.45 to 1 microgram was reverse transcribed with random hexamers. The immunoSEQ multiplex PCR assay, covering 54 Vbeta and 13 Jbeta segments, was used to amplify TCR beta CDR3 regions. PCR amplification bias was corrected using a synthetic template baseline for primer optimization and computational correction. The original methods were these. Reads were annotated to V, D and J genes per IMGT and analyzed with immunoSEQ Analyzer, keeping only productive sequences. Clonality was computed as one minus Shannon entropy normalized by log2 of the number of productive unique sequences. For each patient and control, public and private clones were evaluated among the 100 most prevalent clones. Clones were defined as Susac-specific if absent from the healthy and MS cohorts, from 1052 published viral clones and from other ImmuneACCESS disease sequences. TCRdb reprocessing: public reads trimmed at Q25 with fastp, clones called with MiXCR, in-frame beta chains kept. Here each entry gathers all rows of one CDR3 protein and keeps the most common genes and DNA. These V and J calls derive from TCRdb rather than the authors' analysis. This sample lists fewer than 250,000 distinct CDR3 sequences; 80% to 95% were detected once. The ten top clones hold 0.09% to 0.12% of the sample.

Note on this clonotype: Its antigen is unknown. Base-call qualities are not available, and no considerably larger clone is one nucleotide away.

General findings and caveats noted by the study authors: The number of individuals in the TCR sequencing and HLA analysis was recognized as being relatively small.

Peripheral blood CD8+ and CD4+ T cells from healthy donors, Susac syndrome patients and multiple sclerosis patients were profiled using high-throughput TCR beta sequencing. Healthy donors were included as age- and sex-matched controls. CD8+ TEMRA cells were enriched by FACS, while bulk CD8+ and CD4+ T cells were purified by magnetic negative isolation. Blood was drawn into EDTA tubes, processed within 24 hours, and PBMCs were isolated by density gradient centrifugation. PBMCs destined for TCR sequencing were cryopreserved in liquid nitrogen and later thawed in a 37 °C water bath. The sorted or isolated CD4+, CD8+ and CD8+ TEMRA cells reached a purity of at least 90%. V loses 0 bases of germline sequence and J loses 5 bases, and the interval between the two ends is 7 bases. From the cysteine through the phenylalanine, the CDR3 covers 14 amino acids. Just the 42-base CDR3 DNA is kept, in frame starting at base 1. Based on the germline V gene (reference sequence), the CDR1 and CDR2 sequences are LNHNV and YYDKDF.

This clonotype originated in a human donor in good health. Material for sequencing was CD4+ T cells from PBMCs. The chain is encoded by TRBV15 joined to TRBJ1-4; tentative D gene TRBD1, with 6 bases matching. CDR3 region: CATSRDGGNEKLFF. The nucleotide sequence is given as TGTGCCACCAGCAGAGATGGGGGCAATGAAAAACTGTTTTTT.